These 10 T cell receptor beta chains came from one sample sequenced in a study of T cell responses to AZD1222 COVID-19 vaccine. The data were produced by immunoSEQ multiplex PCR, yet TCRdb's version contains in-frame clones alone and is incomplete. The sample lists 150,000 to 200,000 clones, around 90% occurring once. The sequences come from peripheral blood, collected on day 0 of AZD1222 vaccination. These receptors were obtained from an adult in good health.

This rearrangement joins TRBV6-2 or TRBV6-3 to TRBJ2-6; D unclear. CDR1 and CDR2 (germline): MNHEY, SVGEGT. Deletions cut 2 bases from V and 0 bases from J, with 5 bases between. The CDR3 totals 15 residues. CDR3 protein: CASSYVVSGANVLTF. CDR3 DNA: TGTGCCAGCAGTTACGTCGTCTCTGGGGCCAACGTCCTGACTTTC.

The chain's CDR3 is CASNEGLNTEAFF. The CDR3 DNA follows: TGTGCCAGTAACGAGGGATTGAACACTGAAGCTTTCTTT. V gene TRBV19 combines with J gene TRBJ1-1; no definite D call. V was trimmed by 7 bases and J by 0 bases, leaving 9 bases between them. This CDR3 comprises 13 residues. Germline-derived CDR1 and CDR2 are LNHDA and SQIVND (reference sequence).

The chain recombines TRBV6-5 with TRBJ1-6; 8 nucleotides agree with TRBD1. J gave up 10 bases and V 6 bases, and 8 bases lay outside the gene matches. Germline values: CDR1 MNHEY, CDR2 SVGAGI. The CDR3 spans 14 residues. CDR3 region: CASRSGQGRSPLHF. The CDR3 nucleotides read TGTGCCAGCAGATCTGGACAGGGTCGATCACCCCTCCACTTT.

This chain joins TRBV9 and TRBJ2-1; the match to TRBD1 covers 10 bases. CDR1 and CDR2 from the germline V gene are SGDLS and YYNGEE. This CDR3 is 14 amino acids long. V gave up 4 bases and J gave up 10 bases; unmatched junction bases: 8. The CDR3 DNA is TGTGCCAGCAGCCCCGGGACAGGGGTACAGGAGCAGTTCTTC. This translates into CASSPGTGVQEQFF.

The chain combines TRBV7-3 with TRBJ2-1; a weak D match, TRBD2 (5 bases). This CDR3 has 14 amino acids. V lost 5 bases and J 6 bases, leaving 14 bases between the germline ends. CDR1 and CDR2 (germline): SGHTA, FQGTGA. This CDR3 is CASSQRGWGNEQFF. CDR3 nucleotide sequence: TGTGCCAGCAGCCAGAGAGGGTGGGGCAATGAGCAGTTCTTC. The full variable domain, in which reference TRBV7-3 and TRBJ2-1 provide the parts outside the CDR3, is GAGVSQTPSNKVTEKGKYVELRCDPISGHTALYWYRQSLGQGPEFLIYFQGTGAADDSGLPNDRFFAVRPEGSVSTLKIQRTERGDSAVYLCASSQRGWGNEQFFGPGTRLTVL.

The chain has TRBV2 and TRBJ1-1; D unresolved. Germline-derived CDR1 and CDR2 are SNHLY and FYNNEI. This CDR3 has 15 amino acids. V lost 2 bases, J lost 7 bases, and 17 bases lay in between. For the CDR3, the DNA is TGTGCCAGCAGTGAATCGTTGGTGGGCTGGGGTGAAGCTTTCTTT. It encodes CASSESLVGWGEAFF.

The chain joins TRBV10-3 to TRBJ1-1; maybe TRBD1 (5 bases). From germline, CDR1 is ENHRY and CDR2 SYGVKD. The CDR3 totals 13 residues. V was pared by 11 bases and J by 0 bases, with 13 bases between. The CDR3 is CAFGDGLNTEAFF. In DNA, the CDR3 is TGTGCCTTCGGGGACGGCTTGAACACTGAAGCTTTCTTT.

J is TRBJ2-5 and V is TRBV28; 7 positions agree with TRBD2. The V gene end was trimmed by 6 bases and the J gene end by 7 bases; junction bases not matched to a gene: 14. The CDR3 runs 15 residues. Germline V CDR1 and CDR2: MDHEN, SYDVKM. CDR3 in DNA: TGTGCCAGCAGCCGGCGGACTATTAGGGAGGGGACCCAGTACTTC. It encodes CASSRRTIREGTQYF. The full variable domain, its missing parts supplied by reference TRBV28 and TRBJ2-5, is DVKVTQSSRYLVKRTGEKVFLECVQDMDHENMFWYRQDPGLGLRLIYFSYDVKMKEKGDIPEGYSVSREKKERFSLILESASTNQTSMYLCASSRRTIREGTQYFGPGTRLLVL.

This clone was detected only a few times. This chain links TRBV28 with TRBJ1-2, with 7 bases lining up with TRBD1. There are 12 residues in the CDR3. J lost 8 bases, V lost 6 bases, and 6 bases had no gene match. In germline, CDR1 is MDHEN, CDR2 SYDVKM. The CDR3 region has the DNA TGTGCCAGCAGCCCGGACAGGCGGGGCTACACCTTC. It yields the protein CASSPDRRGYTF.

The chain carries TRBV24-1 and TRBJ1-2, with 7 bases matching TRBD1. Germline CDR1 is KGHDR and CDR2 is SFDVKD. Losses at the gene ends were 2 bases for V and 4 bases for J; bases not matched to a gene: 9. The CDR3 covers 16 residues. CDR3 DNA sequence: TGTGCCACCAGTGATTCTTACCGGGACAGCTCCTATGGCTACACCTTC. Amino acid sequence: CATSDSYRDSSYGYTF.